The text below deals with one T cell receptor (beta chain). This entry comes from a study of blood T cell repertoires in COVID-19. About the research overall: The United States, Italy and Spain were the sources of the acute and convalescent COVID-19 samples. Sample material is recorded as cDNA or gDNA derived from T cells, B-cell-depleted T cells, or PBMCs.

CDR1 is MNHNY, CDR2 SVGAGI, per germline (reference sequence). Losses at the gene ends were 6 bases for V and 4 bases for J; bases not matched to a gene: 8. This CDR3 contains 15 residues. In the source study's methods: Estimates of nucleated cell counts were drawn from the amplification of reference gene primers. Only in-frame clones appear in the TCRdb table, and some are missing; sequencing was by immunoSEQ multiplex PCR. The D gene and trimming were derived from the DNA, and the V and J assignments and clone size from that table. This table has 150,000 or so clones, roughly four fifths appearing once.

The receptor's source is a man aged 80 or over with acute or convalescent COVID-19. The rearrangement joins TRBV6-6 to TRBJ2-3; 9 bases map to TRBD1. What was sequenced was peripheral blood. CDR3 sequence reads: CASRPGQGFPDTQYF. The CDR3 DNA follows: TGTGCCAGCAGACCGGGACAGGGCTTTCCAGATACGCAGTATTTT.